The 6 T cell receptor beta chains presented below share a single source sample, sequenced in a study of T cell responses to AZD1222 COVID-19 vaccine. The assay was immunoSEQ multiplex PCR, and TCRdb's table has in-frame clones only and misses some. The profile shows 100,000 to 120,000 clones, approximately 85% of them singletons. Specimen: peripheral blood, collected on day 0 of AZD1222 vaccination. The receptors come from an adult in good health.

This chain links TRBV19 with TRBJ1-1; D is perhaps TRBD1 (6 bases). Between the trimmed V and J ends, which lost 3 bases and 4 bases, there was a span of 15 bases. The CDR3 has 15 residues. CDR1 and CDR2 from the germline V gene are LNHDA and SQIVND (reference sequence). CDR3 sequence: CASSMGTGYGTEAFF. DNA of the CDR3: TGTGCCAGTAGTATGGGAACAGGGTATGGCACTGAAGCTTTCTTT.

V is TRBV23-1 and J is TRBJ1-1; TRBD1 might be the D (5 bases). TRBV23-1 is sorted into the ORF group, with uncertain function. V lost 2 bases and J 3 bases, leaving 13 bases between the germline ends. The CDR3 runs 15 residues. The CDR3 DNA sequence: TGCGCCAGCAGTCAAATAGGGCGGGGGGACACTGAAGCTTTCTTT. Its translation: CASSQIGRGDTEAFF.

The chain combines TRBV11-2 with TRBJ2-1; 11 nucleotides line up with TRBD2. The CDR3 loop spans 19 amino acids. CDR1 and CDR2 from the germline V gene are SGHAT and FQNNGV. The V segment lost 6 bases and the J segment 4 bases; nucleotides outside the gene matches: 17. CDR3 loop: CASSGRLAGGPNLYNEQFF. The CDR3 DNA reads as TGTGCCAGCAGTGGGCGGTTAGCGGGAGGGCCGAATTTATACAATGAGCAGTTCTTC. The whole variable domain, remainder taken from reference TRBV11-2 and TRBJ2-1, is EAGVAQSPRYKIIEKRQSVAFWCNPISGHATLYWYQQILGQGPKLLIQFQNNGVVDDSQLPKDRFSAERLKGVDSTLKIQPAKLEDSAVYLCASSGRLAGGPNLYNEQFFGPGTRLTVL.

This chain uses TRBV28 with TRBJ1-4, with TRBD1 as a possible D gene (6 bases). V was trimmed by 4 bases and J by 6 bases, leaving 15 bases between them. Germline lookup yields CDR1 MDHEN and CDR2 SYDVKM. This CDR3 is built from 15 residues. CDR3 nucleotides: TGTGCCAGCAGTTCGACCGGGACACAAGATGAAAAACTGTTTTTT. Translation gives CASSSTGTQDEKLFF.

This clone was recorded at least ten times. The rearrangement uses TRBV12-5 and TRBJ2-5; a weak D match, TRBD2 (6 bases). V lost 8 bases, J lost 3 bases, and 13 bases lay in between. The CDR3 spans 13 residues. Per the germline V gene, CDR1 is LGHNT and CDR2 is FRNRAP. In DNA form, the CDR3 reads TGTGCTAGTACGGGCTCTAGCGAAGAGACCCAGTACTTC. Translating it yields CASTGSSEETQYF.

This chain connects TRBV2 to TRBJ2-3; D possibly corresponds to TRBD2 (5 bases). Trimming shortened V by 8 bases and J by 6 bases, and 12 bases separated the two germline ends. In germline, CDR1 is SNHLY, CDR2 FYNNEI. The CDR3 loop spans 12 amino acids. CDR3 residues: CASSSGTDTQYF. The CDR3 DNA reads as TGTGCCAGCTCTTCGGGAACTGATACGCAGTATTTT.